The present entry profiles one T cell receptor (beta chain) with its context. Its matching antigen is unknown. This CDR3 has 14 amino acids. Trimming took off 5 bases at V and 0 bases at J, with 10 bases between the two ends. In germline, CDR1 is SEHNR, CDR2 FQNEAQ (reference sequence). This specimen comes from a study of T cells after yellow fever vaccination. Notes on the study in general: A limited proportion of clonotypes was detected within both the CD4 and CD8 compartments. Detected again after the booster were most primary-vaccination clones, at about 96% CD4 and about 89% CD8.

Production of TCR cDNA was by 5'RACE template switching, which also added a universal primer site and UMIs. TCRdb reanalysed the 5' RACE reads using MiXCR and keeps one entry per CDR3 protein. The repertoire holds about 230,000 distinct CDR3 sequences, approximately 6.8% seen once, with approximately 0.99% in the top ten. The sequencing used CD4+ T cells sorted from PBMCs, collected on the day of the yellow fever booster vaccination. The gene calls are TRBV7-9 and TRBJ1-1, with D perhaps matching TRBD1 (6 bases). The TCR comes from a man aged 25 to 45 who received the YFV17D yellow fever vaccine. CDR3 protein: CASSPGDLNTEAFF. The CDR3 DNA follows: TGTGCCAGCAGCCCAGGGGACCTGAACACTGAAGCTTTCTTT.